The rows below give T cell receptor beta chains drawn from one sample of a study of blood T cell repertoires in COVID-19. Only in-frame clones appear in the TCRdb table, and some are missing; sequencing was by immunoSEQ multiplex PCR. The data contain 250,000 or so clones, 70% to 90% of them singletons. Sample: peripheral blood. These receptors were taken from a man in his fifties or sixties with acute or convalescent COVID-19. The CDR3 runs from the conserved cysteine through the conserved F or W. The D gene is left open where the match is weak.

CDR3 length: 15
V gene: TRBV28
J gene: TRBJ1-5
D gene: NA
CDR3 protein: CASSSERTAYQPQHF

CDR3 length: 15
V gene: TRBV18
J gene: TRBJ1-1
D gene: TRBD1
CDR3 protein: CASSWDRIMNTEAFF

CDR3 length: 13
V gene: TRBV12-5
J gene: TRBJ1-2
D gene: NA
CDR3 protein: CASTIGGDYGYTF

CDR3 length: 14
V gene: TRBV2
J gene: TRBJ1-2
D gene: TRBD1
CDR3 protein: CASRTGVEDYGYTF

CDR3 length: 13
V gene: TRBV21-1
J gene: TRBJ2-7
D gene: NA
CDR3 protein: CALPGGTPYEQYF

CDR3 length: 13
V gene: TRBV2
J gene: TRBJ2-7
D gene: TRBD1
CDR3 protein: CASSDWTGYEQYF

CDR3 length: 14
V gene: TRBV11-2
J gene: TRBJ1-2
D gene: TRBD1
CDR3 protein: CASSLGQGDSGYTF

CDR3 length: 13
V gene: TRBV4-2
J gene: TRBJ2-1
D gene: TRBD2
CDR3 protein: CASSQRGGNEQFF

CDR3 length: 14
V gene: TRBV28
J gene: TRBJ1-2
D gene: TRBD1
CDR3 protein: CASSLRTGGNGYTF

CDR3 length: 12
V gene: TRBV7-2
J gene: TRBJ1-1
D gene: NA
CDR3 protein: CASSLRQERAFF

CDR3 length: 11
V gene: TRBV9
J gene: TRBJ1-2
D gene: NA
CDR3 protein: CASSASYGYTF

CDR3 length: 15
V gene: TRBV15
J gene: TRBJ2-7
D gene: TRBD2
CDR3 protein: CATSRDLAGGIEQYF

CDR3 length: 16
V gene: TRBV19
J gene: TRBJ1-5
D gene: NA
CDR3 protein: CASMVPGGGSNQPQHF

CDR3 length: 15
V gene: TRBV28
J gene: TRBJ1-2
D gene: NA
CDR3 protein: CASSFSPGANYGYTF

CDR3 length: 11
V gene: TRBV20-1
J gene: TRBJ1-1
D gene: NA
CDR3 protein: CSAAGGTEAFF

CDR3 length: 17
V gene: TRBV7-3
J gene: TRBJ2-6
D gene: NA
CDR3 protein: CASSVSTGQGRANVLTF

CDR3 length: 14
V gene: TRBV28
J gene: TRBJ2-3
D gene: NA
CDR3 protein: CASIPQGSTDTQYF

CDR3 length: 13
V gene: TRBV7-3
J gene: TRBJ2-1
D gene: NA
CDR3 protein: CASSTTGSREQFF

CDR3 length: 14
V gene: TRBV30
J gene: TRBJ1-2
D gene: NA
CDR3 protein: CAWTSVSPTYGYTF

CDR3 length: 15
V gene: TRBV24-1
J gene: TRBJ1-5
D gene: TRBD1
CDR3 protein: CATSDGTGGGQPQHF

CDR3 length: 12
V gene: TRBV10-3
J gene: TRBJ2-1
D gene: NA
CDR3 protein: CAISNRDNEQFF

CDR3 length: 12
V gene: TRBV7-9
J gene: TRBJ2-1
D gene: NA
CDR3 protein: CASSLVGDEQFF

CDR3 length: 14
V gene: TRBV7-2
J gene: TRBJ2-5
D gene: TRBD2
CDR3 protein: CASSLVGLAETQYF

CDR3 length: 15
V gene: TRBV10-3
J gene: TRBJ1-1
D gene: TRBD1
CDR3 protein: CAISASTGLNTEAFF

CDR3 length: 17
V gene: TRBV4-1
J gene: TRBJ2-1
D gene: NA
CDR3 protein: CASSQDRSPSSYNEQFF

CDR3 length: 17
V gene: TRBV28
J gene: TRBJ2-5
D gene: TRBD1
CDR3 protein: CASSSRTGVSLQETQYF

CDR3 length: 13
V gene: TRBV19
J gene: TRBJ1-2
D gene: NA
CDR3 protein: CASSLSQRDGYTF

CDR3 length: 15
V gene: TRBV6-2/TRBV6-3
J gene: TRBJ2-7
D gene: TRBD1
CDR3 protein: CASSLTGTGFGEQYF

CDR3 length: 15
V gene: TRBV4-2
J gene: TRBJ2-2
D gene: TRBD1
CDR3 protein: CASSYGTGDTGELFF

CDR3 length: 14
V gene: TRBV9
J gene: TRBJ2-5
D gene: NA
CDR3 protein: CASSVDSSWETQYF

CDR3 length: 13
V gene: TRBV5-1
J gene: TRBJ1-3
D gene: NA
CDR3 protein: CASSLDEGNTIYF

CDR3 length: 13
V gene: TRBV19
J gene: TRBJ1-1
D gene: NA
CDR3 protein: CAGKPGDGTEAFF

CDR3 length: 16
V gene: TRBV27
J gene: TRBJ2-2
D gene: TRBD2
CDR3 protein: CASSLSSGYNTGELFF

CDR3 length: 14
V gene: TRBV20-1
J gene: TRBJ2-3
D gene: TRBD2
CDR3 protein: CSASDGRATDTQYF

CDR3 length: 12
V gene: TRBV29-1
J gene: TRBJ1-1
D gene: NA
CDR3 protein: CSVDLQGTEAFF

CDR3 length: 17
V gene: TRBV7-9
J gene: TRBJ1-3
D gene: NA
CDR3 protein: CASSLVQGFGSGNTIYF

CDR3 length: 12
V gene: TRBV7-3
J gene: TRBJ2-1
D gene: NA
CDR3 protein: CASSLDFNEQFF